Sequencing of this TCR beta chain was carried out in a study of blood T cell repertoires in COVID-19. Study in general: There were acute and convalescent COVID-19 samples, and they came from the United States, Italy and Spain.

The ends lost 4 bases at V and 6 bases at J; junction bases unmatched: 4. Germline loops: CDR1 SGDLS, CDR2 YYNGEE. This CDR3 comprises 15 residues. TCRdb keeps only in-frame clones here, not all; method: immunoSEQ multiplex PCR. The repertoire has 60,000 or so clones, 82% of them found once; the top ten carry approximately 12%. The TCR comes from a human donor in a cohort sampled during active COVID-19. Sequencing was done on a sample of peripheral blood. V gene TRBV9 combines with J gene TRBJ2-2; 12 nucleotides align to TRBD2. The CDR3 bases are TGTGCCAGCAGCCCTTGGACTAGCGGGGCCGGGGAGCTGTTTTTT. Translated: CASSPWTSGAGELFF. Together with reference TRBV9 and TRBJ2-2, the CDR3 gives the full variable domain: DSGVTQTPKHLITATGQRVTLRCSPRSGDLSVYWYQQSLDQGLQFLIQYYNGEERAKGNILERFSAQQFPDLHSELNLSSLELGDSALYFCASSPWTSGAGELFFGEGSRLTVL.